Listed here are 11 T cell receptor beta chains from one sample, sequenced in a study of PD-L1 blockade in urothelial cancer. The method was immunoSEQ multiplex PCR; TCRdb's version includes in-frame clones alone and lacks a portion of them. Among 60,000 to 70,000 clones, 81% were seen once, and the ten largest hold 2.5% to 4%. Time point of the sample: pretreatment peripheral blood. Sequencing was performed on PBMCs, taken around atezolizumab (anti-PD-L1) treatment. The receptors were gathered from a man between 65 and 79 years old with urothelial cancer.

V gene TRBV19 combines with J gene TRBJ2-1, with TRBD2 matching over 8 bases. CDR1 LNHDA and CDR2 SQIVND come from the germline V gene (reference sequence). After removal of 1 base from V and 8 bases from J, the junction contained 7 bases not matched to a gene. This CDR3 has 15 amino acids. This chain's CDR3 is CASSIGGRFGDEQFF. The CDR3 nucleotides read TGTGCCAGTAGTATAGGCGGGAGGTTCGGGGATGAGCAGTTCTTC.

This clone has only a few counts. The V call is TRBV5-8, the J call TRBJ1-5; 7 bases are a match to TRBD1. The V segment lost 6 bases and the J segment 2 bases; nucleotides outside the gene matches: 8. This CDR3 is 15 amino acids long. Germline CDR1 SGHTS, CDR2 YDEGEE. CDR3 coding DNA: TGTGCCAGCACCGACAGGGTTTACGGCAATCAGCCCCAGCATTTT. Translating gives CASTDRVYGNQPQHF.

In its sample, this clone was seen a few times. This chain uses TRBV19 with TRBJ1-5; TRBD1 agrees at 9 bases. The CDR3 is made up of 14 amino acids. The germline V gene has CDR1 LNHDA and CDR2 SQIVND (reference sequence). V trimming: 10 bases; J trimming: 2 bases; junction bases outside the gene matches: 6. The CDR3 here is CATRQGGGNQPQHF. DNA for the CDR3: TGTGCCACCCGACAGGGGGGAGGCAATCAGCCCCAGCATTTT.

This clone appeared a few times. V usage is TRBV6-1 and J usage is TRBJ1-5; the D gene is possibly TRBD1 (5 bases). Per the germline V gene, CDR1 is MNHNS and CDR2 is SASEGT. The V end lost 9 bases, the J end lost 1 base, and 13 bases lay between the germline ends. This CDR3 is 14 amino acids long. The CDR3 region is CASARGGSNQPQHF. CDR3 DNA sequence: TGTGCCAGTGCCCGGGGGGGGAGCAATCAGCCCCAGCATTTT.

The CDR3 reads CASSPRDSAYNEQFF. CDR3 bases: TGTGCCAGCAGCCCTCGGGACTCAGCCTACAATGAGCAGTTCTTC. The chain couples TRBV13 to TRBJ2-1; TRBD2 might be the D (6 bases). This CDR3 comprises 15 residues. The germline V gene has CDR1 PRHDT and CDR2 FYEKMQ (reference sequence). Trimming shortened V by 5 bases and J by 2 bases, and 13 bases separated the two germline ends. Variable domain in full (rest from reference TRBV13 and TRBJ2-1): AAGVIQSPRHLIKEKRETATLKCYPIPRHDTVYWYQQGPGQDPQFLISFYEKMQSDKGSIPDRFSAQQFSDYHSELNMSSLELGDSALYFCASSPRDSAYNEQFFGPGTRLTVL.

The chain recombines TRBV6-5 with TRBJ2-4, with a tentative D call TRBD1 (6 bases). This CDR3 has 12 amino acids. Germline lookup yields CDR1 MNHEY and CDR2 SVGAGI. Trimming removed 8 bases from V and 9 bases from J, with 14 bases in between. The CDR3 reads CASYAGDGIQYF. CDR3 bases: TGTGCCAGCTATGCAGGGGACGGCATTCAGTACTTC.

The rearrangement links TRBV2 to TRBJ2-5; 7 bases match TRBD2. Germline CDR1 reads SNHLY; CDR2 reads FYNNEI. The J segment lost 5 bases and the V segment lost 7 bases, leaving 16 bases of the junction unmatched. The CDR3 runs to 16 residues. The CDR3, as DNA: TGTGCCAGCACCCCCCAGGGACTAAGTGTCTCGGAGACCCAGTACTTC. Amino acid sequence: CASTPQGLSVSETQYF.

This CDR3 reads CASSLDARGDGETQYF. In DNA, the CDR3 is TGCGCCAGCAGCTTGGATGCCAGGGGAGACGGGGAGACCCAGTACTTC. This chain joins TRBV5-1 and TRBJ2-5, with a weak D call TRBD1 (6 bases). Deletions cut 0 bases from V and 5 bases from J, with 17 bases between. Germline CDR1 SGHRS, CDR2 YFSETQ. This CDR3 region has 16 residues.

This clone has a handful of counts. The chain joins TRBV6-1 to TRBJ2-3, with 10 bases matching TRBD2. This CDR3 comprises 15 residues. J gave up 1 base and V 6 bases, and 4 bases lay outside the gene matches. Germline V lookup: CDR1 MNHNS, CDR2 SASEGT. CDR3: CASRIAGGGTDTQYF. The CDR3 DNA follows: TGTGCCAGCAGGATAGCGGGAGGCGGCACAGATACGCAGTATTTT.

This clone has a single count. V and J are TRBV11-3 and TRBJ2-7, with D tentatively TRBD1 (6 bases). The length of the CDR3 is 13 residues. The ends were cut back, 3 bases at V and 4 bases at J, with 10 bases in the middle. Germline CDR1 and CDR2: SGHNT and YENEEA. CDR3 bases: TGTGCCAGCAGCTTTGGACAGCCTTACGAGCAGTACTTC. Its protein product is CASSFGQPYEQYF.

This rearrangement joins TRBV6-1 to TRBJ1-5; TRBD1 matches 9 bases. This CDR3 comprises 14 residues. Germline lookup yields CDR1 MNHNS and CDR2 SASEGT. V lost 10 bases and J lost 0; bases outside the gene matches: 4. The CDR3 is CATWTGDSNQPQHF. The CDR3 DNA reads TGTGCCACTTGGACAGGGGATAGCAATCAGCCCCAGCATTTT.